This TCR beta chain was captured in a study of post-analysis software for immune sequencing data. This clonotype was detected only a few times. What it binds is not known. Each TCR beta cDNA library carried unique molecular identifiers. From the PCR reads, TCRdb called clonotypes with MiXCR, one entry per CDR3 protein. Among some 190,000 distinct CDR3 sequences, 25% to 35% were seen once, and the ten largest hold roughly 3.4%. Germline CDR1 and CDR2: LNHNV and YYDKDF (reference sequence). The V end was cut by 1 base, the J end by 1 base, with 7 bases between. This CDR3 is built from 14 residues. Study findings and constraints: A significant reduction in normalized Chao1 diversity was observed in multiple sclerosis patients versus controls. In patients, TRBV5-6, TRBV5-1 and TRBV20-1 belonged to roughly five TRBV segments found more frequently than in controls. Under the F measure, samples that were prepared in one batch clustered strongly together.

The source of this sequence is a girl under 18 with multiple sclerosis. The sequenced material came from blood. The chain is built from TRBV15 and TRBJ1-1; no definite D call. The chain's CDR3 is CATSRGRKNTEAFF. CDR3 DNA sequence: TGTGCCACCAGCAGAGGACGGAAGAACACTGAAGCTTTCTTT.